Below, 21 T cell receptor beta chains from the same sample are listed, as sequenced in a study of blood T cell repertoires in COVID-19. Here immunoSEQ multiplex PCR was the method, and the copy in TCRdb shows in-frame clones only, minus some. The repertoire includes roughly 86,000 clones, under 85% of them detected once, and under 3.5% sits in the top ten. The material sequenced was peripheral blood. All receptors come from a woman older than 75 with COVID-19, enrolled during active disease.

The rearrangement joins TRBV2 to TRBJ1-6, with TRBD1 matching 7 bases. This CDR3 has 13 amino acids. V lost 7 bases to trimming and J lost 4 bases; unmatched junction nucleotides: 1. Germline values: CDR1 SNHLY, CDR2 FYNNEI. The CDR3: CASTGGYNSPLHF. The CDR3 coding sequence is TGTGCCAGCACAGGGGGGTATAATTCACCCCTCCACTTT.

The chain links TRBV2 to TRBJ1-5; a possible D gene is TRBD1 (6 bases). V was trimmed by 7 bases and J by 2 bases, leaving 9 bases between them. This CDR3 is 13 amino acids long. In germline, CDR1 is SNHLY, CDR2 FYNNEI. In DNA, the CDR3 is TGTGCCAGCAACAGGGCTCGCAATCAGCCCCAGCATTTT. Protein: CASNRARNQPQHF.

This clone was counted a few times. The chain uses TRBV28 and TRBJ1-5, with D unresolved. CDR3 length: 14 residues. The germline gives CDR1 MDHEN, CDR2 SYDVKM. Trimming took 5 bases from V and 2 from J, leaving 10 bases between them. CDR3 loop: CASSPRVRNQPQHF. CDR3 DNA sequence: TGTGCCAGCAGTCCGAGGGTGCGCAATCAGCCCCAGCATTTT.

The chain links TRBV3-1 (or the pseudogene TRBV3-2) to TRBJ2-3; 7 positions agree with TRBD2. The CDR3 is 13 amino acids. CDR1 and CDR2 (germline): LGHDT, YNNKEL (reference sequence). With 3 bases clipped from V and 3 bases from J, the junction kept 0 bases outside the gene matches. CDR3 bases: TGTGCCAGCAGCCAGGGGGGGACAGATACGCAGTATTTT. Protein sequence: CASSQGGTDTQYF.

The chain recombines TRBV7-9 with TRBJ2-5; 8 bases map to TRBD2. Germline values: CDR1 SEHNR, CDR2 FQNEAQ (reference sequence). V was pared by 5 bases and J by 4 bases, with 6 bases of the junction left unmatched. The CDR3 contains 14 residues. CDR3 in amino acids: CASSAPGLGETQYF. DNA of the CDR3: TGTGCCAGCAGCGCGCCGGGACTAGGAGAGACCCAGTACTTC.

The V and J genes are TRBV11-2 and TRBJ2-1; 14 nucleotides agree with TRBD2. Per the germline V gene, CDR1 is SGHAT and CDR2 is FQNNGV. V shed 5 bases, J shed 6 bases, and the junction held 6 bases outside the gene matches. The CDR3 loop spans 16 amino acids. The CDR3, as DNA: TGTGCCAGCAGCGCACCGGGACTAGCGGGGGTCAATGAGCAGTTCTTC. This codes for CASSAPGLAGVNEQFF.

The CDR3 DNA follows: TGTGCCAGCAGCCCGGTTGGGGAGACCAGCACAGATACGCAGTATTTT. This encodes CASSPVGETSTDTQYF. The chain uses TRBV11-2 and TRBJ2-3; weak D call: TRBD2 (5 bases). Germline V CDR1 and CDR2: SGHAT, FQNNGV. V lost 5 bases and J 0 bases, leaving 15 bases between the germline ends. The CDR3 contains 16 residues.

The chain is built from TRBV19 and TRBJ1-2, with D unclear. Germline V CDR1 and CDR2: LNHDA, SQIVND (reference sequence). V lost 6 bases and J 0 bases, leaving 14 bases between the germline ends. CDR3 length: 15 residues. The chain's CDR3 is CASRKGRTANYGYTF. The DNA of the CDR3 is TGTGCCAGTAGGAAAGGGAGAACTGCTAACTATGGCTACACCTTC.

This chain joins TRBV28 and TRBJ2-1; 9 bases fit TRBD2. The CDR3 sequence is 15 residues long. Germline V gene lookup returns CDR1 MDHEN and CDR2 SYDVKM. With 6 bases clipped from V and 4 bases from J, the junction kept 7 bases outside the gene matches. The CDR3 sequence: CASRTPGLAYNEQFF. CDR3 DNA sequence: TGTGCCAGCAGAACTCCGGGACTAGCTTACAATGAGCAGTTCTTC.

The chain carries TRBV6-6 and TRBJ2-1; D may be TRBD2 (6 bases). Trimming removed 5 bases from V and 5 bases from J, with 13 bases in between. CDR3 size: 14 residues. Looked up from germline, CDR1 is MNHNY and CDR2 is SVGAGI (reference sequence). Here the CDR3 DNA reads TGTGCCAGCAGTCGGACTACCTTAAACAATGAGCAGTTCTTC. Its translation is CASSRTTLNNEQFF.

This chain uses TRBV7-9 with TRBJ2-5; D remains ambiguous. Trimming stripped 1 base from V and 5 bases from J, with 11 bases between. Germline loops: CDR1 SEHNR, CDR2 FQNEAQ (reference sequence). CDR3 length equals 14 residues. CDR3 DNA: TGTGCCAGCAGCTTAGGGTCAGGCTTTGAGACCCAGTACTTC. Its translation is CASSLGSGFETQYF.

The CDR3 DNA sequence: TGTGCCAGCAGCCAAGGCCACAGACCTTTGACCGGGGAGCTGTTTTTT. Translation gives CASSQGHRPLTGELFF. V usage is TRBV13 and J usage is TRBJ2-2; D is uncertain. V dropped 5 bases and J dropped 5 bases, with 18 bases sitting between them. Germline V CDR1 and CDR2: PRHDT, FYEKMQ (reference sequence). This CDR3 region has 16 residues.

The V gene is TRBV7-9, the J gene TRBJ1-2; TRBD1 matches at 8 bases. Germline trimming cut 7 bases from V and 4 bases from J; bases unmatched to any gene: 8. CDR3 length: 14 residues. Per germline, CDR1 SEHNR and CDR2 FQNEAQ (reference sequence). The CDR3 region has the DNA TGTGCCAGCATCAAGACAGGGGCGGCCTATGGCTACACCTTC. The encoded protein is CASIKTGAAYGYTF.

The V and J genes are TRBV19 and TRBJ1-5; D is perhaps TRBD1 (6 bases). Trimming pared 4 bases from V and 3 bases from J, leaving 16 bases between. The CDR3 length is 16 residues. Germline CDR1 LNHDA, CDR2 SQIVND (reference sequence). In DNA form, the CDR3 reads TGTGCCAGTAGTAGGCGGGGGCAGGGCTTCAATCAGCCCCAGCATTTT. Protein product: CASSRRGQGFNQPQHF.

V gene TRBV29-1 combines with J gene TRBJ2-5; no firm D call. V gave up 3 bases and J gave up 2 bases, with 10 bases separating them. The CDR3 contains 13 residues. Germline V lookup: CDR1 SQVTM, CDR2 ANQGSEA. CDR3 residues: CSVDRSSQETQYF. In DNA form, the CDR3 reads TGCAGCGTTGATAGGAGTTCTCAAGAGACCCAGTACTTC. The full variable domain, rest sourced from reference TRBV29-1 and TRBJ2-5, is SAVISQKPSRDICQRGTSLTIQCQVDSQVTMMFWYRQQPGQSLTLIATANQGSEATYESGFVIDKFPISRPNLTFSTLTVSNMSPEDSSIYLCSVDRSSQETQYFGPGTRLLVL.

The chain recombines TRBV7-3 with TRBJ1-2, with 10 bases that match TRBD1. The CDR3 consists of 20 residues. In germline, CDR1 is SGHTA, CDR2 FQGTGA. V dropped 4 bases and J dropped 5; count of bases not matched to a gene: 22. The CDR3 region has the DNA TGTGCCAGCAGCTCAATCGTCCCACACCTAGGACAGGGGGTGGGATATGGCTACACCTTC. This encodes CASSSIVPHLGQGVGYGYTF.

This rearrangement joins TRBV30 to TRBJ1-4; a possible D gene is TRBD1 (5 bases). CDR3 size: 15 residues. From germline, CDR1 is GTSNPN and CDR2 SVGIG (reference sequence). Trimming took off 0 bases at V and 5 bases at J, with 13 bases between the two ends. The CDR3 here is CAWSVQVRLNEKLFF. In nucleotides, the CDR3 is TGTGCCTGGAGTGTACAGGTCAGATTAAATGAAAAACTGTTTTTT.

The chain carries TRBV5-1 and TRBJ1-2, with 10 bases aligning to TRBD1. V lost 4 bases, J lost 4 bases, and 4 bases stayed unmatched. Germline V CDR1 and CDR2: SGHRS, YFSETQ. This CDR3 has 14 amino acids. DNA for the CDR3: TGCGCCAGCAGCGGGGGGACAGGGGCCTATGGCTACACCTTC. Amino acids: CASSGGTGAYGYTF.

V and J are TRBV19 and TRBJ1-1, with a tentative D call TRBD1 (6 bases). Trimming stripped 5 bases from V and 5 bases from J, with 15 bases between. The V gene's germline CDR1 is LNHDA and CDR2 SQIVND (reference sequence). The CDR3 is 14 residues long. In nucleotides, the CDR3 is TGTGCCAGTAGTCGAGTACAGGGAAGGACTGAAGCTTTCTTT. Translating gives CASSRVQGRTEAFF.

The gene calls are TRBV30 and TRBJ2-7; a weak D match, TRBD1 (5 bases). The V end was cut by 1 base, the J end by 4 bases, with 17 bases between. The V gene's germline CDR1 is GTSNPN and CDR2 SVGIG (reference sequence). CDR3 size: 15 residues. In DNA form, the CDR3 reads TGTGCCTGGAGTGGACAGATCGTCACCCGGTACGAGCAGTACTTC. Its protein product is CAWSGQIVTRYEQYF.

V usage is TRBV7-3 and J usage is TRBJ2-1; 10 bases map to TRBD2. The germline V gene encodes CDR1 SGHTA and CDR2 FQGTGA. The CDR3 spans 16 residues. V shed 4 bases and J 5 bases; nucleotides not matched to a gene: 8. CDR3 region: CASSSPGLASHNEQFF. CDR3 nucleotide sequence: TGTGCCAGCAGCTCTCCGGGACTAGCGAGTCACAATGAGCAGTTCTTC.